This T cell receptor beta chain was captured by sequencing in a study of blood T cells in healthy people across ages. Donors were healthy Caucasian individuals from Russia aged about 6 to 95. The sample, 7.5 to 10 milliliters of peripheral blood, was drawn from each donor. Between the trimmed V and J ends, which lost 6 bases and 1 base, there was a span of 10 bases. Germline V gene data show CDR1 as MGHRA and CDR2 as YSYEKL. This CDR3 is built from 13 residues. There are many counts of this clonotype. Next came a second PCR, run for about 6 to 12 cycles, which used a sample-barcoded 5' primer along with a J-beta primer mix. A 12-random-nucleotide template-switch adaptor tagged each cDNA molecule. TCRdb itself ran the 5' RACE reads through MiXCR, one entry per CDR3 protein. The sample lists about 930,000 distinct CDR3 sequences, about 29% occurring once. These data are also associated with another study on T cells of mothers and their children.

The clonotype comes from a woman aged 40 to 50 in good health. Sequenced material: blood. The J gene is TRBJ2-7, the V gene TRBV4-1, with a tentative D call TRBD1 (6 bases). The CDR3 is CASRDSFSYEQYF. In DNA form, the CDR3 reads TGCGCCAGCAGGGACAGTTTTTCCTACGAGCAGTACTTC.